The clone carrying this T cell receptor (beta chain) occurred a few times. Its antigen remains unknown. This sample is part of a study of beta chain features in type 1 diabetes. Since all of the isolated RNA was reverse transcribed, expressed TCRB transcripts were what got sequenced. Profiling relied on immunoSEQ multiplex PCR, and the TCRdb table lists in-frame clones only, not all of them. This sample has some 230,000 clones, with roughly 9.6% found just once. Purity (above 95%) was reached by all sorted populations. Study observations and caveats: All four CD4+ subsets of Type 1 diabetes patients contained TCRB CDR3s that were moderately but significantly shorter. PCR might show a preference for shorter templates, equally across patients and controls. Naive, central memory and Treg TCRB repertoires appeared more alike in patients than in healthy donors.

With V trimmed by 6 bases and J by 7 bases, 8 bases remained unmatched. The CDR3 extends over 15 amino acids. Germline V gene data show CDR1 as MGHDK and CDR2 as SYGVNS. Sequencing used naive CD4+ T cells from blood. V gene TRBV25-1 combines with J gene TRBJ2-1; 11 bases agree with TRBD1. This TCR was sampled from a woman between 18 and 29 years old in good health. The DNA of the CDR3 is TGTGCCAGCAGCCAAGGGGACAGGGGGGGGAATGAGCAGTTCTTC. Translating it yields CASSQGDRGGNEQFF.